These T cell receptor beta chains were read from a single sample in a study of blood T cell repertoires in COVID-19. Repertoires were generated with immunoSEQ multiplex PCR, while TCRdb's copy carries only in-frame clones and drops some. The table lists some 150,000 clones, almost 90% of them singletons, with about 2.1% in the top ten. The sequencing input was peripheral blood. The receptors derive from a human donor in a cohort sampled during active COVID-19. Each CDR3 is given with its conserved first and last residue. Size is omitted from some rows. Given values are once, few, many or a class for expanded clones.

CASSSQGLPGETQYF | TRBV7-3 | - | TRBJ2-5
CASSGRDGNQPQHF | TRBV9 | - | TRBJ1-5
CASSFSGEGYTF | TRBV28 | - | TRBJ1-2
CASRVQFTRDSPLHF | TRBV2 | few | TRBJ1-6
CASSSPGQGTYGYTF | TRBV6-5 | - | TRBJ1-2
CASSWGHGVDTEAFF | TRBV5-1 | - | TRBJ1-1
CASRTGANQPQHF | TRBV5-1 | - | TRBJ1-5
CASSELRGTSSYEQYF | TRBV2 | - | TRBJ2-7
CASSQGWRGGLESDTQYF | TRBV4-1 | - | TRBJ2-3
CASSYPGTVNGYTF | TRBV6-2/TRBV6-3 | - | TRBJ1-2
CALPRHEGNTGELFF | TRBV7-9 | - | TRBJ2-2
CASSSATFGGLAGVRAYEQYF | TRBV27 | - | TRBJ2-7
CAWSVVRSTEAFF | TRBV30 | - | TRBJ1-1
CASSLMGPGGANVLTF | TRBV7-6 | once | TRBJ2-6